The T cell receptor (beta chain) described here comes from a study of T cells after posttransplantation cyclophosphamide. Points from the study as a whole: Tissue-infiltrating T cells from skin or gut overlapped little with blood T cells. After PTCy, TRB diversity resembled that of CNI/methotrexate controls.

Using immunoSEQ multiplex PCR, the repertoire was profiled, and TCRdb retains in-frame clones only, with some absent. The sample consists of some 4,100 clones, 90% to 95% of them appearing once. Peripheral blood was collected from the related graft donor on the marrow donation day. Germline lookup yields CDR1 SGHVT and CDR2 SQSDAQ. The length of the CDR3 is 14 residues. Trimming removed 4 bases from V and 4 bases from J, with 11 bases in between. Turning to this clone: The antigen remains unidentified.

This chain connects TRBV7-4 to TRBJ1-5; unclear D gene. This receptor was identified in a man aged 50 to 59. The sequenced sample was naive CD4+ T cells sorted from PBMCs. The CDR3 nucleotides read TGTGCCAGCAGCTCGGCCGTAGCTAATCAGCCCCAGCATTTT. Residues: CASSSAVANQPQHF.